Described below is a single TCR beta chain sequence and its context. No antigen is known for it. Germline V CDR1 and CDR2: MDHEN, SYDVKM. This CDR3 has 15 residues. The V gene lost 5 bases and the J gene lost 3 bases, with 15 bases spanning the gap. TCRdb ran MiXCR on the reads and lists one entry per CDR3 protein. The sample consists of about 450,000 distinct CDR3 sequences, approximately 31% of them appearing once. This sample stems from a study of T cell repertoires in cytomegalovirus infection. Study-level findings and limits: Carriers of CMV and the relevant HLA type were discriminated by public TCR beta frequency.

Sequenced sample: PBMCs. This chain connects TRBV28 to TRBJ2-3; a possible D gene is TRBD1 (6 bases). This clonotype originated in a human donor in good health (CMV status not recorded). Some clones in this sample may be carry-over from other donors' samples. As DNA, the CDR3 is TGTGCCAGCAGTCAAGAAGTGACAGGAACAGATACGCAGTATTTT. Residues: CASSQEVTGTDTQYF.